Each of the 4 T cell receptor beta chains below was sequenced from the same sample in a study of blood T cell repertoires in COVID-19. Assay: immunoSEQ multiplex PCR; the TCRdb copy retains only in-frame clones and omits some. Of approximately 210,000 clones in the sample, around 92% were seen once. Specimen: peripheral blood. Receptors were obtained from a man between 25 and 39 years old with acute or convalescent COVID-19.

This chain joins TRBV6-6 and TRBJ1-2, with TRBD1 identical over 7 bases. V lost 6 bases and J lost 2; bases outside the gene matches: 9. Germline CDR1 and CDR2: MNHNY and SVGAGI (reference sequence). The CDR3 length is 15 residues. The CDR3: CASRQEQGSNYGYTF. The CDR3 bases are TGTGCCAGCAGGCAAGAACAGGGGTCGAACTATGGCTACACCTTC.

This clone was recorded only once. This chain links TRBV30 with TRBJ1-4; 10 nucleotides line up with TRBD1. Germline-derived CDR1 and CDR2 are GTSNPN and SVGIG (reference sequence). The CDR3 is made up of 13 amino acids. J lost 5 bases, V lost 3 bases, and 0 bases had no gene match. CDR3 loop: CAWRGQGNEKLFF. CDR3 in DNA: TGTGCCTGGAGGGGACAGGGGAATGAAAAACTGTTTTTT. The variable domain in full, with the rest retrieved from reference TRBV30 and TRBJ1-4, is SQTIHQWPATLVQPVGSPLSLECTVEGTSNPNLYWYRQAAGRGLQLLFYSVGIGQISSEVPQNLSASRPQDRQFILSSKKLLLSDSGFYLCAWRGQGNEKLFFGSGTQLSVL.

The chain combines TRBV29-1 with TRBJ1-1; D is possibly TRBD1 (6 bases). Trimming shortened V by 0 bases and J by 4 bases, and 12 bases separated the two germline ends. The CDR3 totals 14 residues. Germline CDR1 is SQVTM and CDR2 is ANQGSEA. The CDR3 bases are TGCAGCGTTGAAGAATTCGGACAGCCCACTGAAGCTTTCTTT. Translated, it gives CSVEEFGQPTEAFF.

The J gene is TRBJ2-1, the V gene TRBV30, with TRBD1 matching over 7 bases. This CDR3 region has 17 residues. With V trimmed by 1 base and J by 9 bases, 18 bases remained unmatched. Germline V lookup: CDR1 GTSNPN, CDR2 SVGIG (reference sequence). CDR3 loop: CAWSAPWTGRSYGEQFF. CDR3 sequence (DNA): TGTGCCTGGAGTGCCCCTTGGACAGGACGCTCCTACGGTGAGCAGTTCTTC.